This passage covers 9 T cell receptor beta chains from one sample sequenced in a study of response to subunit inactivated influenza vaccine. In TCRdb, the RT-PCR reads were re-called with MiXCR into one record per CDR3 protein. This sample carries hundreds of thousands of distinct CDR3 sequences, around 18% of them seen once, and the ten largest clones take under 13%. The material was PBMCs from blood, obtained roughly 5 days after vaccination. The receptors originated from a man aged 50-59 years who received an inactivated influenza vaccine.

The chain uses TRBV20-1 and TRBJ2-3; the D gene is possibly TRBD2 (6 bases). This CDR3 has 16 residues. Germline V gives CDR1 DFQATT, CDR2 SNEGSKA (reference sequence). V lost 5 bases and J 2 bases, leaving 20 bases between the germline ends. CDR3 residues: CSARPRGGVYTDTQYF. The CDR3, as DNA: TGCAGTGCTCGCCCTCGGGGCGGGGTATACACAGATACGCAGTATTTT.

The CDR3 loop is CSAQRAGSKYEQYF. The CDR3 region has the DNA TGCAGTGCCCAGCGTGCCGGGTCTAAGTACGAGCAGTACTTC. This chain joins TRBV20-1 and TRBJ2-7; D not resolved. CDR1 and CDR2 from the germline V gene are DFQATT and SNEGSKA (reference sequence). V shed 6 bases and J shed 4 bases, with 19 bases lying between them. The CDR3 loop spans 14 amino acids.

This clonotype was found many times. This chain uses TRBV29-1 with TRBJ2-1; 12 bases align to TRBD2. J lost 6 bases, V lost 2 bases, and 2 bases had no gene match. Germline loops: CDR1 SQVTM, CDR2 ANQGSEA. The CDR3 is made up of 14 amino acids. CDR3 residues: CSVELAGGPNEQFF. The CDR3 DNA reads TGCAGCGTTGAACTAGCGGGGGGGCCCAATGAGCAGTTCTTC.

Only a few counts were recorded for this clonotype. CDR3 nucleotides: TGTGCCATCAGTGAGTTGAGCGGGGGGCCCTACAATGAGCAGTTCTTC. Protein: CAISELSGGPYNEQFF. The V call is TRBV10-3, the J call TRBJ2-1; 9 bases map to TRBD2. The germline gives CDR1 ENHRY, CDR2 SYGVKD. The junction had 3 bases not matched to a gene; V was cut back by 1 base and J by 2 bases. This CDR3 has 16 residues.

This clonotype has only a few counts. The chain carries TRBV5-1 and TRBJ1-3, with 10 bases identical to TRBD1. Losses at the gene ends were 0 bases for V and 0 bases for J; bases not matched to a gene: 3. CDR3 length: 17 amino acids. Per the germline V gene, CDR1 is SGHRS and CDR2 is YFSETQ. The CDR3 region has the DNA TGCGCCAGCAGCTTGGAGACAGGGGGCACCTCTGGAAACACCATATATTTT. Translated, it gives CASSLETGGTSGNTIYF.

This clonotype has more than one count but fewer than ten. V and J are TRBV15 and TRBJ1-5; D is ambiguous. The germline CDR1 and CDR2 sequences are LNHNV and YYDKDF (reference sequence). The V end lost 0 bases, the J end lost 6 bases, and 12 bases lay between the germline ends. This CDR3 is built from 15 residues. CDR3 sequence (DNA): TGTGCCACCAGCAGAGATTTCGATGTGGGTCAGCCCCAGCATTTT. Encoded protein: CATSRDFDVGQPQHF.

This chain joins TRBV6-1 and TRBJ1-3, with D maybe TRBD1 (5 bases). From germline, CDR1 is MNHNS and CDR2 SASEGT. V was clipped by 6 bases and J by 4 bases, with 13 bases between them. CDR3 length equals 14 residues. CDR3 sequence reads: CASRDGQDGNTIYF. The DNA of the CDR3 is TGTGCCAGCAGGGATGGACAAGACGGAAACACCATATATTTT.

In its sample, this clonotype was seen once. The V call is TRBV4-2, the J call TRBJ2-3; D tentatively reads TRBD1 or TRBD2 (5 bases each). Germline CDR1 reads LGHNA; CDR2 reads YNFKEQ. This CDR3 is 15 amino acids long. V was shortened by 2 bases and J by 1 base, with 10 bases between the two germline ends. CDR3 loop: CASSQSRDRTDTQYF. CDR3 coding DNA: TGTGCCAGCAGCCAAAGCAGGGACCGCACAGATACGCAGTATTTT.

The chain combines TRBV6-2 or TRBV6-3 with TRBJ2-5; TRBD2 agrees at 8 bases. The CDR3 consists of 17 residues. Losses at the gene ends were 0 bases for V and 2 bases for J; bases not matched to a gene: 8. Per the germline V gene, CDR1 is MNHEY and CDR2 is SVGEGT. The CDR3 reads CASSYSMRGAEQETQYF. The CDR3, as DNA: TGTGCCAGCAGTTACTCGATGCGGGGGGCGGAGCAAGAGACCCAGTACTTC.